The 3 T cell receptor beta chains given below trace back to one sample, sequenced in a study of cytomegalovirus exposure and HLA in healthy donors (dated 2017 in TCRdb). Libraries came from the immunoSEQ multiplex PCR assay. A mixture of 60 forward primers for TCR Vbeta segments and 13 reverse primers for TCR Jbeta segments was used in the multiplex PCR. TCRdb mirrors the immuneACCESS table, restricted to in-frame sequences. Some clones are absent from its copies; in checked studies, under half trace to an unresolved V gene, and the reason for the others is unknown. The sample table lists about 200,000 clones, 75% to 85% of them with a count of one. The top ten clonotypes cover approximately 0.4% of the sample. Material: PBMCs. The receptors originated from a male donor in good health and CMV-seropositive.

The chain joins TRBV2 to TRBJ2-5; TRBD1 matches at 11 bases. The germline gives CDR1 SNHLY, CDR2 FYNNEI. This CDR3 spans 15 amino acids. V was pared by 7 bases and J by 10 bases, with 14 bases of the junction left unmatched. The CDR3 nucleotides are TGTGCCAGCAATTACAGCCCCTGGACAGGGGGCGTCCAGTACTTC. Translated: CASNYSPWTGGVQYF.

The chain recombines TRBV29-1 with TRBJ2-7, with 11 bases fitting TRBD2. The CDR3 consists of 13 residues. Germline loops: CDR1 SQVTM, CDR2 ANQGSEA. The V gene end was trimmed by 8 bases and the J gene end by 1 base; junction bases not matched to a gene: 4. The CDR3: CSTGTSGSYEQYF. The CDR3 DNA reads as TGCAGCACCGGGACTAGCGGATCCTACGAGCAGTACTTC.

V and J are TRBV11-2 and TRBJ1-6; weak D call: TRBD1 (6 bases). V lost 5 bases, J lost 0 bases, and 17 bases lay in between. This CDR3 region has 18 residues. Germline values: CDR1 SGHAT, CDR2 FQNNGV. The CDR3 DNA reads as TGTGCCAGCAGCCATGTACAGGGAACCTTCTCCTATAATTCACCCCTCCACTTT. The encoded protein is CASSHVQGTFSYNSPLHF.